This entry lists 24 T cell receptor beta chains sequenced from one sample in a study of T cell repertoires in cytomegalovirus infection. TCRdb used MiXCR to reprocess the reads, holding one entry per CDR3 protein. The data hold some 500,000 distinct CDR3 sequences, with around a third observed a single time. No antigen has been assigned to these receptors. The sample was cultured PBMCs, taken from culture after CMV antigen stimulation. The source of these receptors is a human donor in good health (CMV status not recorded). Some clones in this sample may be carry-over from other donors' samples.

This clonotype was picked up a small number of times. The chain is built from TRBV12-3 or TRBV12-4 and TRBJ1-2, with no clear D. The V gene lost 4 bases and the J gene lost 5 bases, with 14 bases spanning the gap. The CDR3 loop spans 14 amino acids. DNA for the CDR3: TGTGCCAGCAGTTCGGGGAACAGAGGGTATGGCTACACCTTC. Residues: CASSSGNRGYGYTF.

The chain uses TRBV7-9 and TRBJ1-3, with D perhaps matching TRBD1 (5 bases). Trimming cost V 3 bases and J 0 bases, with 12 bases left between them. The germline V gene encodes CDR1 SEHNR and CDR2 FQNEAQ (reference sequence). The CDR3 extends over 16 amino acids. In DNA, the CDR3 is TGTGCCAGCAGCTTCGGGGACCCATCCTCTGGAAACACCATATATTTT. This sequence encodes CASSFGDPSSGNTIYF.

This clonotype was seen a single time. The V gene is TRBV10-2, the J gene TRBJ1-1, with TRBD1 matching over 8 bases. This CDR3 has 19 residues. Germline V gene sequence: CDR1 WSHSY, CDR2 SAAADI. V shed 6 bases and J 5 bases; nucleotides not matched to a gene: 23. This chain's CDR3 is CASSFNTDRVSYAGTEAFF. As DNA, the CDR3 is TGCGCCAGCAGCTTTAATACGGACAGGGTCTCATATGCGGGTACTGAAGCTTTCTTT.

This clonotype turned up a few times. CDR3 nucleotide sequence: TGCGCCAGCAGCTTGGATGAGGGGGGTTACAATGAGCAGTTCTTC. Translated: CASSLDEGGYNEQFF. The chain joins TRBV5-1 to TRBJ2-1, with D perhaps being TRBD1 or TRBD2 (6 bases each). The V end was cut by 0 bases, the J end by 4 bases, with 11 bases between. In germline, CDR1 is SGHRS, CDR2 YFSETQ. This CDR3 has 15 residues.

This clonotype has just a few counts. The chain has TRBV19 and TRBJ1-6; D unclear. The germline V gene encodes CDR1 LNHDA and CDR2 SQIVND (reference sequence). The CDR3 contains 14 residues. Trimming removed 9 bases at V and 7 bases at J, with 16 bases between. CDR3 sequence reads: CASSTAVLNSPLHF. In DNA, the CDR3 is TGTGCCAGCTCCACCGCAGTCCTCAATTCACCCCTCCACTTT.

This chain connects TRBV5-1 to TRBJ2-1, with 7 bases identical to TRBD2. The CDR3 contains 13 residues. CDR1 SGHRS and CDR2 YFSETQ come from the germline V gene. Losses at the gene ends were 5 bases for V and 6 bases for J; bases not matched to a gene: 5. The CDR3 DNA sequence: TGCGCCAGCAGTATGGGGACTATCAATGAGCAGTTCTTC. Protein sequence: CASSMGTINEQFF.

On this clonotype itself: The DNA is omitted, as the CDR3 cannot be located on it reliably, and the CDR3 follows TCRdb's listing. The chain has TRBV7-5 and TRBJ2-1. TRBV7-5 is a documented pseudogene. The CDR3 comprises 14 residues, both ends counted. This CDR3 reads CISVPEAYHGEQFF.

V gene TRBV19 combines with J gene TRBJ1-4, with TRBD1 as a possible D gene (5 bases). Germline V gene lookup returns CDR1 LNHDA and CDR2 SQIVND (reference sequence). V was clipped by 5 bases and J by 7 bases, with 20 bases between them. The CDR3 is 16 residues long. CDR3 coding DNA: TGTGCCAGTAGTGCCCAGGGAGGATTCACGGGTGAAAAACTGTTTTTT. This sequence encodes CASSAQGGFTGEKLFF.

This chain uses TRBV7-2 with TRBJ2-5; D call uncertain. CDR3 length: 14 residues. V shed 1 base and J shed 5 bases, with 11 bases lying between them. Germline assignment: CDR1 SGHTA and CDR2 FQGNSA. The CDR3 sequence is CASSLEPVRETQYF. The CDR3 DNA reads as TGTGCCAGCAGCTTAGAGCCGGTGCGGGAGACCCAGTACTTC.

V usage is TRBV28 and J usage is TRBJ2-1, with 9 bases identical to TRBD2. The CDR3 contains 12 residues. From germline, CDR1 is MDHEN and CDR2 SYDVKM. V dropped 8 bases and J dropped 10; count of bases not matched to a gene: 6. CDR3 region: CASLRLAGEQFF. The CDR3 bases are TGTGCCAGCCTTCGGCTAGCGGGAGAGCAGTTCTTC.

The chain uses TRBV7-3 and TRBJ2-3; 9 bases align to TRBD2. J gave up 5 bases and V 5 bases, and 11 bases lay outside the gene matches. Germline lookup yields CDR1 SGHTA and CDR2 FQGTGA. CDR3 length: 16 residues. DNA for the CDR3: TGTGCCAGCAGCCCCGAAGTGCGGGAGGGCCAAGATACGCAGTATTTT. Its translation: CASSPEVREGQDTQYF.

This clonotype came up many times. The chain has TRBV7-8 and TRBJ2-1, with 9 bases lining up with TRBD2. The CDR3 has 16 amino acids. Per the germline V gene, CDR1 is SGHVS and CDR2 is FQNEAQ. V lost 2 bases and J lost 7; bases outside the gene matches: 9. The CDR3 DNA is TGTGCCAGCAGCTTACGGTTTAGCGGGAGTATGAATGAGCAGTTCTTC. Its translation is CASSLRFSGSMNEQFF.

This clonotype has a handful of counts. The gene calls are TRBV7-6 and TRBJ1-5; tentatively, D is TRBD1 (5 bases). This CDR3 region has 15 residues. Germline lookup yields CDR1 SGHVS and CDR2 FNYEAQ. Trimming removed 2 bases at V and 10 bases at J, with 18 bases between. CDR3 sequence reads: CASSLSGLGTPPQHF. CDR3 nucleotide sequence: TGTGCCAGCAGCTTAAGCGGGCTCGGGACCCCTCCCCAGCATTTT.

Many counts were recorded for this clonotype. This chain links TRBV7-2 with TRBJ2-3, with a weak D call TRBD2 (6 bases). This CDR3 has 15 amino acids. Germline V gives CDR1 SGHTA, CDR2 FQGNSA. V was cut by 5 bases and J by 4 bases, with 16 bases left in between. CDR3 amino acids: CASSAARGTADTQYF. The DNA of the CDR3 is TGTGCCAGCAGCGCCGCCAGAGGGACTGCAGATACGCAGTATTTT. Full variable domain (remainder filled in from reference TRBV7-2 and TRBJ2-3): GAGVSQSPSNKVTEKGKDVELRCDPISGHTALYWYRQSLGQGLEFLIYFQGNSAPDKSGLPSDRFSAERTGGSVSTLTIQRTQQEDSAVYLCASSAARGTADTQYFGPGTRLTVL.

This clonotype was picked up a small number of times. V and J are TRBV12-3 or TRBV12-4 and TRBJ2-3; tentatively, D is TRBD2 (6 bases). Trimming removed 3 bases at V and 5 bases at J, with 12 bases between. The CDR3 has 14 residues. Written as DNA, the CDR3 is TGTGCCAGCAGTTTCGCGGGATGGGGAGATACGCAGTATTTT. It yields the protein CASSFAGWGDTQYF.

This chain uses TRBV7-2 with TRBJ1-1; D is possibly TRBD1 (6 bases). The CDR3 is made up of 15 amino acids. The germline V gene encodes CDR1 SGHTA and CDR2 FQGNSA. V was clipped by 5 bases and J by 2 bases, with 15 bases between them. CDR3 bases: TGTGCCAGCAGCCGGACCGGACAGACAAACACTGAAGCTTTCTTT. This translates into CASSRTGQTNTEAFF.

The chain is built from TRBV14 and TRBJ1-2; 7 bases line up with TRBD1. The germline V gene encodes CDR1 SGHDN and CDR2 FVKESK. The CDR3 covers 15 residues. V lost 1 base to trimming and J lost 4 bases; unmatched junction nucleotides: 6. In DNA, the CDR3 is TGTGCCAGCAGCCAAGGACAGGGACGGTCCTATGGCTACACCTTC. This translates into CASSQGQGRSYGYTF.

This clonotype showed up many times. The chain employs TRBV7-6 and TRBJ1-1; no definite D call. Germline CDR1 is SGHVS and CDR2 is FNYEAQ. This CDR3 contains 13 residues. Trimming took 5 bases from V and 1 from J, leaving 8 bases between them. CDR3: CASSTQENTEAFF. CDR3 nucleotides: TGTGCCAGCAGCACGCAAGAGAACACTGAAGCTTTCTTT.

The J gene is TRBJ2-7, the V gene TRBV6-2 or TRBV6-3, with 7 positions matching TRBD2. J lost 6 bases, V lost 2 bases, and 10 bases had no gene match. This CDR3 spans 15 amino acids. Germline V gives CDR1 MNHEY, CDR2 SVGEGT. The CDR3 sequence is CASSYGGGSLSEQYF. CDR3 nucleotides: TGTGCCAGCAGTTACGGGGGGGGATCTCTCTCCGAGCAGTACTTC.

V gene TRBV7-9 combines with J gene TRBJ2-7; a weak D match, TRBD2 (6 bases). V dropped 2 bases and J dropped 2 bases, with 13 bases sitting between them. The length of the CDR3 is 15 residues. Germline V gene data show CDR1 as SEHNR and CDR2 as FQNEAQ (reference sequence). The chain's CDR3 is CASSLFGGGAYEQYF. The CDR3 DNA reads TGTGCCAGCAGCTTATTTGGGGGAGGCGCCTACGAGCAGTACTTC.

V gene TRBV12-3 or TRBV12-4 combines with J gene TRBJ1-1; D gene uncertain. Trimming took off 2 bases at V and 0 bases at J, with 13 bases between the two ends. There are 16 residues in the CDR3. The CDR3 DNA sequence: TGTGCCAGCAGTTTAAGGCCAAATTTCCTGAACACTGAAGCTTTCTTT. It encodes CASSLRPNFLNTEAFF.

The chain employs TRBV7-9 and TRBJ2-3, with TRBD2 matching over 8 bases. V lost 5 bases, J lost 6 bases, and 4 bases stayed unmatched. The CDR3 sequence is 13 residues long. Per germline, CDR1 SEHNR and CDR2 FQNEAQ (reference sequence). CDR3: CASSGAGEDTQYF. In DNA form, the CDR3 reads TGTGCCAGCAGCGGAGCGGGAGAGGATACGCAGTATTTT.

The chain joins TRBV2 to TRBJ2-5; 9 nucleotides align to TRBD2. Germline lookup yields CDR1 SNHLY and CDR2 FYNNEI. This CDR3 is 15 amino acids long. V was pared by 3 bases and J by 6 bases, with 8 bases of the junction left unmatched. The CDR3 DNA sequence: TGTGCCAGCAGTGAGGTTAGCGGGGGCTGGAAGACCCAGTACTTC. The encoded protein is CASSEVSGGWKTQYF.

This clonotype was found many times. Here the CDR3 DNA reads TGTGCCAGCAGCGCCCTCGGGGGCCAGGAGACCCAGTACTTC. Its translation: CASSALGGQETQYF. The chain has TRBV7-2 and TRBJ2-5, with D perhaps matching TRBD1 or TRBD2 (6 bases each). The CDR3 has 14 amino acids. The germline V gene has CDR1 SGHTA and CDR2 FQGNSA. With 5 bases removed from V and 5 bases from J, the gap between germline ends came to 15 bases. Looking up the rest from reference TRBV7-2 and TRBJ2-5 gives the full variable domain: GAGVSQSPSNKVTEKGKDVELRCDPISGHTALYWYRQSLGQGLEFLIYFQGNSAPDKSGLPSDRFSAERTGGSVSTLTIQRTQQEDSAVYLCASSALGGQETQYFGPGTRLLVL.